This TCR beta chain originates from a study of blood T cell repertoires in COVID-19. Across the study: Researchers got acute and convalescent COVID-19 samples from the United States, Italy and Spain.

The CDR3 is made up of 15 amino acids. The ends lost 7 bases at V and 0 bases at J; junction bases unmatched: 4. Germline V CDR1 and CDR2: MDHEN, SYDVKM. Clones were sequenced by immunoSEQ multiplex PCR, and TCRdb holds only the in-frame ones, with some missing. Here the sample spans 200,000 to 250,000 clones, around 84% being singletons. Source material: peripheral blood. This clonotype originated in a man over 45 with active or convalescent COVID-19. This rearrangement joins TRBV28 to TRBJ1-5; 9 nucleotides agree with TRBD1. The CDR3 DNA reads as TGTGCCAGCATTACAGGGGGCAATAGCAATCAGCCCCAGCATTTT. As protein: CASITGGNSNQPQHF.